One sample yielded the 3 T cell receptor beta chains listed below, sequenced in a study of shared clonotypes between healthy human individuals (TCRdb year 2020). Receptor libraries were prepared by the immunoSEQ multiplex PCR assay. Entries here come from immuneACCESS through TCRdb and include only in-frame sequences with V and J called. Some clones fail to appear in such tables; in the studies checked, an unresolved V gene covers under half of the shortfall, and the cause of the remainder is unknown. The sample records about 590,000 clones, nearly 97% of which are singletons. Around 0.097% of the sample is in the top ten clones. For the CD8 naive samples, CD45RO-negative cells were positively selected for CCR7, yielding a CD45RA+CCR7+ population from which TemRA cells were excluded. Material for sequencing was naive CD8+ T cells sorted from blood. This specimen's cell subset or site label, per the study, means: CD45RA+CCR7+. These receptors were collected from a woman aged 25 to 39 in good health.

The J gene is TRBJ1-1, the V gene TRBV4-1, with unresolved D. The CDR3 is made up of 14 amino acids. Germline assignment: CDR1 MGHRA and CDR2 YSYEKL. V lost 0 bases and J lost 4, with 9 bases in between. The CDR3 nucleotides are TGCGCCAGCAGCCAAGATCCTACGGGCACTGAAGCTTTCTTT. Residues: CASSQDPTGTEAFF.

The genes are TRBV2 and TRBJ2-4, with a tentative D call TRBD2 (7 bases). This CDR3 region has 18 residues. Trimming took 6 bases from V and 0 from J, leaving 21 bases between them. Germline values: CDR1 SNHLY, CDR2 FYNNEI. The CDR3 DNA follows: TGTGCCAGCAGGGGGGGGCTGGTCTCGAGCTTAGCCAAAAACATTCAGTACTTC. It is translated as CASRGGLVSSLAKNIQYF.

The chain joins TRBV19 to TRBJ2-1; maybe TRBD2 (6 bases). CDR1 and CDR2 (germline): LNHDA, SQIVND (reference sequence). Trimming stripped 5 bases from V and 7 bases from J, with 9 bases between. The CDR3 spans 12 residues. CDR3 nucleotide sequence: TGTGCCAGTAGTGGCGGGGAAAATGAGCAGTTCTTC. Residues: CASSGGENEQFF.